The 11 T cell receptor beta chains listed next were all sequenced from one sample in a study of cytomegalovirus exposure and HLA in healthy donors. A multiplex PCR was run with 60 Vbeta primers and 13 Jbeta primers. Profiling relied on immunoSEQ multiplex PCR, and the TCRdb table lists in-frame clones only, not all of them. The sample has over 50,000 clones; about four fifths are singletons. Sequences were obtained from PBMCs. Source of these receptors: a man aged 40-49 years in good health and CMV-seronegative.

CDR3 amino acids: CASSIWGWGQGYYGYTF. CDR3 sequence (DNA): TGTGCCAGCAGCATCTGGGGATGGGGACAGGGTTACTATGGCTACACCTTC. The chain recombines TRBV21-1 with TRBJ1-2; the D call in the table, TRBD1, was not verified against the DNA. TRBV21-1 is recorded as a pseudogene. This CDR3 is built from 17 residues.

The V call is TRBV6-1, the J call TRBJ2-5, with D maybe TRBD1 (5 bases). Germline CDR1 and CDR2: MNHNS and SASEGT. V was pared by 2 bases and J by 13 bases, with 14 bases between. The CDR3 is 12 residues long. DNA of the CDR3: TGTGCCAGCAGTGAACCTCTGTGGGGCCGGTACTTC. This gives the protein CASSEPLWGRYF.

The chain is built from TRBV18 and TRBJ2-5; TRBD1 might be the D (6 bases). Trimming took off 5 bases at V and 3 bases at J, with 10 bases between the two ends. CDR1 is KGHSH and CDR2 is LQKENI in the germline V gene. This CDR3 has 13 amino acids. CDR3 nucleotides: TGTGCCAGCTCATCGGACAGAAAAGAGACCCAGTACTTC. Its protein is CASSSDRKETQYF.

The chain has TRBV30 and TRBJ1-2, with D possibly matching TRBD1 (5 bases). V lost 1 base and J lost 4, with 16 bases in between. The CDR3 is 15 amino acids. Per the germline V gene, CDR1 is GTSNPN and CDR2 is SVGIG (reference sequence). In DNA form, the CDR3 reads TGTGCCTGGAGTGAGTTGGGTACAGGTTCCTATGGCTACACCTTC. Translation gives CAWSELGTGSYGYTF.

CDR3: CASSAGAGFAEAFF. CDR3 nucleotides: TGTGCCAGCAGTGCAGGAGCAGGGTTCGCTGAAGCTTTCTTT. The chain is built from TRBV28 and TRBJ1-1; tentatively, D is TRBD1 (5 bases). The CDR3 has 14 residues. Germline assignment: CDR1 MDHEN and CDR2 SYDVKM. The V end lost 5 bases, the J end lost 6 bases, and 16 bases lay between the germline ends.

Only a few counts were recorded for this clone. The chain is built from TRBV6-1 and TRBJ2-7; perhaps TRBD2 as D (6 bases). Per the germline V gene, CDR1 is MNHNS and CDR2 is SASEGT. The germline V and J ends were trimmed by 2 bases and 6 bases, with 11 bases remaining between them. CDR3 length: 13 amino acids. The DNA of the CDR3 is TGTGCCAGCAGTGAACGGGGGTCAAGCGAGCAGTACGTC. Amino acids: CASSERGSSEQYV.

The chain couples TRBV5-6 to TRBJ2-7, with no clear D. CDR3 length: 16 residues. Germline CDR1 is SGHDT and CDR2 is YYEEEE. Trimming stripped 0 bases from V and 6 bases from J, with 19 bases between. CDR3 sequence: CASSLGSSTQVGEQYV. The CDR3 DNA reads TGTGCCAGCAGCTTGGGCTCTTCAACGCAGGTGGGCGAGCAGTACGTC.

The chain has TRBV30 and TRBJ2-2, with TRBD2 matching over 10 bases. Germline V lookup: CDR1 GTSNPN, CDR2 SVGIG (reference sequence). This CDR3 has 19 residues. V lost 1 base, J lost 4 bases, and 15 bases stayed unmatched. The CDR3 is CAWSATRGISGGPTGELFF. The CDR3 DNA reads as TGTGCCTGGAGTGCCACTAGGGGAATTAGCGGGGGGCCCACCGGGGAGCTGTTTTTT.

The rearrangement joins TRBV7-2 to TRBJ2-6; possible D gene TRBD2, 5 bases. Germline CDR1 SGHTA, CDR2 FQGNSA. V gave up 0 bases and J gave up 4 bases, with 7 bases separating them. The CDR3 runs 15 residues. The CDR3 bases are TGTGCCAGCAGCTTAGCCGGGGTCGGGGCCAACGTCCTGACTTTC. Residues: CASSLAGVGANVLTF.

The chain is built from TRBV27 and TRBJ1-4, with D maybe TRBD1 (6 bases). The CDR3 covers 15 residues. Trimming took 5 bases from V and 10 from J, leaving 20 bases between them. Germline V gene lookup returns CDR1 MNHEY and CDR2 SMNVEV (reference sequence). The chain's CDR3 is CASSVTGANRSKLFF. The DNA for the CDR3 is TGTGCCAGCAGTGTGACAGGAGCGAATAGATCAAAACTGTTTTTT. The whole variable domain, remainder taken from reference TRBV27 and TRBJ1-4, is EAQVTQNPRYLITVTGKKLTVTCSQNMNHEYMSWYRQDPGLGLRQIYYSMNVEVTDKGDVPEGYKVSRKEKRNFPLILESPSPNQTSLYFCASSVTGANRSKLFFGSGTQLSVL.

V usage is TRBV27 and J usage is TRBJ2-7, with 8 positions matching TRBD1. After removal of 6 bases from V and 7 bases from J, the junction contained 11 bases not matched to a gene. Germline assignment: CDR1 MNHEY and CDR2 SMNVEV (reference sequence). The CDR3 covers 14 residues. The CDR3, as DNA: TGTGCCAGCAGGCCGCAGGGGGCTCCGTTTGAGCAGTACGTC. The encoded protein is CASRPQGAPFEQYV.